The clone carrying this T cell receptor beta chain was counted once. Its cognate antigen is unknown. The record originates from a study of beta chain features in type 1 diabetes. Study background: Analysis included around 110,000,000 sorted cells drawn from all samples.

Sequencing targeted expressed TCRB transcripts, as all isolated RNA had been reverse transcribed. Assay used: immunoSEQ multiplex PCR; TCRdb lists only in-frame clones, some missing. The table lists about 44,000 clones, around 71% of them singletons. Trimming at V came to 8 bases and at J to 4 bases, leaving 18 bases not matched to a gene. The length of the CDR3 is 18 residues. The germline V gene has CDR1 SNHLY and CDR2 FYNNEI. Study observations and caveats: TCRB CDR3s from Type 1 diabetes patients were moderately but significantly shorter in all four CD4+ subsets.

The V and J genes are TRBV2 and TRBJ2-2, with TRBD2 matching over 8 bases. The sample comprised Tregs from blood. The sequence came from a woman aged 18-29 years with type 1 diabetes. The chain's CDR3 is CASDGGRRGVRGTGELFF. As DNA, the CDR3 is TGTGCCAGCGACGGCGGGAGGCGGGGGGTACGAGGCACCGGGGAGCTGTTTTTT.